This T cell receptor (beta chain) stems from a study of CD8+CD57+ T cells in acquired aplastic anemia. Study-level points and caveats: No significant difference in CD8+ Simpson's diversity was found between patients and controls. Patients and controls had in common twenty-nine CD8+ CDR3 sequences.

CDR3 and TCR beta VDJ profiling relied on genomic DNA as the template. A single record per CDR3 protein comes from TCRdb applying MiXCR to the reads. The sample includes about 120,000 distinct CDR3 sequences, approximately 61% of them seen just once. As regards this clonotype: Its target is unknown.

The patients chosen for sequencing had shown expansion of CD8+CD57+ cells (detected by flow cytometry). Severe acquired aplastic anemia was the diagnosis recorded for all patients. No patient had been given any therapy when blood was sampled. Material for sequencing was sorted CD4+, CD8+, or CD8+CD57+ T cells (not recorded which) from PBMCs. The sequence was obtained from a human donor with aplastic anemia.

The CDR3 spells CSARVGSSPLHF. The CDR3 nucleotides read TGCAGTGCTAGAGTAGGGAGTTCACCCCTCCACTTT. The gene calls are TRBV20-1 and TRBJ1-6, with D uncertain. The germline CDR1 and CDR2 sequences are DFQATT and SNEGSKA (reference sequence). This CDR3 contains 12 residues. V was trimmed by 1 base and J by 9 bases, leaving 7 bases between them.